This TCR beta chain was recorded in a study of blood T cell repertoires in COVID-19. Study overall: Samples taken during acute and convalescent COVID-19 were collected in the United States, Italy and Spain. Sources were T cells, B-cell-depleted T cells, or PBMCs; the material itself was cDNA or gDNA.

This clone was detected only once. As processed by the authors: The authors estimated nucleated cell counts from reference gene primer amplification. Sequencing was performed with immunoSEQ multiplex PCR; in TCRdb, only in-frame clones are kept and a portion is missing. The V and J calls and clone size are taken from that table; D and trimming were inferred from the DNA. The sample lists about 170,000 clones, approximately 85% occurring once. Germline CDR1 reads SQVTM; CDR2 reads ANQGSEA. Trimming shortened V by 6 bases and J by 9 bases, and 18 bases separated the two germline ends. CDR3 length: 13 amino acids.

The clonotype originates from a man aged 55 to 69 who had recovered from COVID-19. Sequenced sample: peripheral blood. The V gene is TRBV29-1, the J gene TRBJ2-1; TRBD1 is a possible D gene (6 bases). The chain's CDR3 is CSVKGTSAGEQFF. As DNA, the CDR3 is TGCAGCGTAAAGGGGACATCGGCGGGTGAGCAGTTCTTC.